This T cell receptor (beta chain) was captured in a study of response to subunit inactivated influenza vaccine. TCRdb recomputed calls from the RT-PCR reads with MiXCR, one row per CDR3 protein. The sample has some 480,000 distinct CDR3 sequences; approximately 10% are singletons. Germline lookup yields CDR1 DFQATT and CDR2 SNEGSKA (reference sequence). With 6 bases clipped from V and 3 bases from J, the junction kept 8 bases outside the gene matches. The CDR3 length is 14 residues. In this sample, this clonotype turned up a few times. The sample here was PBMCs from blood, taken roughly 48 days after vaccination. V is TRBV20-1 and J is TRBJ2-4; 7 bases line up with TRBD1. The source is a man aged 45-60 years who received an inactivated influenza vaccine. The CDR3 region is CSARPGGGKNIQYF. The CDR3 DNA reads TGCAGTGCCCGACCAGGGGGTGGCAAAAACATTCAGTACTTC.